A single T cell receptor (beta chain) is shown here with its context. The specificity of this receptor is unknown. The record has no base qualities; no much larger clone is one base away. These data originate in a study of T cell responses to AZD1222 COVID-19 vaccine (dated by TCRdb to the early 2020s). Broadly, across the study: Because spike-specific TCR depth and breadth did not differ between the two schedules, AZD1222 recipients who got a second dose at roughly 4 weeks were pooled with those who got a second dose at roughly 12 weeks. A total of 230 or so trial participants underwent TCR sequencing, of whom about 210 received two doses of AZD1222 and approximately 25 received two doses of the MenACWY control vaccine. Enrollment into the trials was organized by age into subgroups of 18-55, 56-69 and 70-plus years, and those subgroups contained roughly 140, 27 and 60 TCR-sequenced participants, respectively.

The CDR3 regions of human TCRbeta chains were analyzed by immunosequencing. As for the original processing: TCRs in the repertoires were compared against a reference library of SARS-CoV-2-specific TCRs that had been generated with the MIRA antigen-specificity platform. Breadth was defined as the fraction of unique TCRs that were SARS-CoV-2-associated. Depth was defined as the fraction of total T cells that were SARS-CoV-2-associated. Using the MIRA data, every spike-specific TCR was mapped to the spike region that the TCR reacted to and assigned to either a CD4 or a CD8 class. Log10-transformed breadth and depth values were compared by one-way ANOVA with Sidak's multiple comparisons tests. Here the immuneACCESS table is served through TCRdb, limited to in-frame sequences with V and J called. Missing clones are a known gap in these copies; in checked studies unresolved V genes cover under half, and the rest lacks a known reason. D and trimming were read from the DNA, whereas the V and J calls and clone size are those reported in that table. The sample profile shows 150,000 to 200,000 clones; approximately 90% of them were found once. Together, the top ten hold 1.5% to 2% of the sample.

Based on the germline V gene, the CDR1 and CDR2 sequences are SGHRS and YFSETQ. From V the trimming removes 5 bases and from J it removes 5 bases, while the gene matches leave 6 bases of the junction unaccounted for. Its CDR3 holds 16 amino acids, cysteine through phenylalanine. Only the CDR3 DNA is retained, 48 bases long and in frame from the first base. Study-wide conclusions, independent of this receptor: Because no day 14 peak-response samples were available, repertoires were characterized only after the peak T cell response. Most participants were white British and females outnumbered males, and the authors suggested that clonal diversity may have been underestimated. Reportedly, almost half of the unique spike-specific TCRs recognized epitopes lying outside the regions that are mutated in the B.1.351 and B.1.1.7 variants. A significant rise in spike-specific TCR breadth and depth was observed after two AZD1222 doses relative to day 0 and relative to MenACWY recipients. Vaccine-associated CD4 TCRs spanned the whole spike protein, with dominant responses in regions 160-218 and 743-854. Conclusions about previously exposed vaccinees are limited because only a handful of AZD1222 recipients were SARS-CoV-2 seropositive at baseline. The 56-69-year group was small, and its depth increase did not reach significance, likely because of low power.

Read against the paper, the sample's time point label means: baseline before first vaccination. Vaccinee samples came from UK trials COV001 and COV002, including a single-blind randomized controlled phase 2/3 trial of AZD1222 (ChAdOx1 nCoV-19) in healthy adults. Trial participant PBMC samples were collected at day 0 and day 28 after the second dose for TCRbeta chain sequencing. The rearrangement joined TRBV5-1 to TRBJ2-1; TRBD2 agrees with 14 junctional bases. The sample in question was peripheral blood, obtained on day 0 of AZD1222 vaccination. The TCR comes from an adult in good health. The CDR3 protein sequence reads: CASSGTSGGRDNEQFF. In nucleotide form, the sequence is TGCGCCAGCAGTGGGACTAGCGGGGGAAGGGACAATGAGCAGTTCTTC.